A single sample is the source of the 16 T cell receptor beta chains below, sequenced in a study of shared clonotypes between healthy human individuals. Positively selected for CCR7, the CD45RO-negative cells used as naive CD8 cells excluded terminally differentiated effector memory CD45RA+ cells. Assay used: immunoSEQ multiplex PCR; TCRdb lists only in-frame clones, some missing. The data contain about 700,000 clones, under 95% of them singletons. Material for sequencing was naive CD8+ T cells sorted from blood. The receptors here all came from a man younger than 45 in good health.

The gene calls are TRBV4-1 and TRBJ1-1; D unresolved. The V and J ends lost 4 bases and 6 bases respectively, with 9 bases between them. This CDR3 has 12 residues. Germline values: CDR1 MGHRA, CDR2 YSYEKL. CDR3 DNA: TGCGCCAGCAGCCTCGACGGGTCTGAAGCTTTCTTT. Translating gives CASSLDGSEAFF.

The rearrangement links TRBV6-5 to TRBJ2-7; 7 nucleotides line up with TRBD1. The CDR3 is 13 amino acids. Trimming cost V 7 bases and J 3 bases; bases outside gene matches: 6. Germline-derived CDR1 and CDR2 are MNHEY and SVGAGI. The CDR3 loop is CASIGTESYEQYF. CDR3 sequence (DNA): TGTGCCAGCATCGGGACAGAGAGCTACGAGCAGTACTTC.

The chain uses TRBV27 and TRBJ2-1; D may be TRBD1 (6 bases). This CDR3 is built from 15 residues. Germline assignment: CDR1 MNHEY and CDR2 SMNVEV (reference sequence). V dropped 4 bases and J dropped 1 base, with 11 bases sitting between them. DNA of the CDR3: TGTGCCAGCAGTTCCAGGGGATTGTCCTACAATGAGCAGTTCTTC. It specifies CASSSRGLSYNEQFF.

The V gene is TRBV2, the J gene TRBJ2-7, with D maybe TRBD1 (6 bases). CDR3 length: 13 residues. CDR1 and CDR2 from the germline V gene are SNHLY and FYNNEI. V lost 7 bases to trimming and J lost 0 bases, with 10 bases between them. CDR3 amino acids: CASTGTSSYEQYF. The CDR3 DNA is TGTGCCAGCACCGGGACATCCTCCTACGAGCAGTACTTC.

The chain couples TRBV16 to TRBJ2-7, with 8 bases matching TRBD2. Germline CDR1 KGHSY, CDR2 FQNENV. Trimming took 0 bases from V and 4 from J; bases not matched to a gene: 5. The CDR3 totals 15 residues. CDR3 protein: CASSQSPSGSYEQYF. The CDR3 DNA sequence: TGTGCCAGCAGCCAATCCCCCAGCGGGAGTTACGAGCAGTACTTC. Based on the CDR3 plus reference TRBV16 and TRBJ2-7, the full variable domain is GEEVAQTPKHLVRGEGQKAKLYCAPIKGHSYVFWYQQVLKNEFKFLISFQNENVFDETGMPKERFSAKCLPNSPCSLEIQATKLEDSAVYFCASSQSPSGSYEQYFGPGTRLTVT.

V and J are TRBV6-5 and TRBJ2-5; tentative D call: TRBD1 (5 bases). The CDR3 is 15 amino acids. Germline loops: CDR1 MNHEY, CDR2 SVGAGI. V was clipped by 0 bases and J by 3 bases, with 11 bases between them. This CDR3 is CASSYSLKTEETQYF. The CDR3 bases are TGTGCCAGCAGTTACTCCCTTAAGACAGAAGAGACCCAGTACTTC.

The chain carries TRBV4-1 and TRBJ1-4; the D is unclear. Germline assignment: CDR1 MGHRA and CDR2 YSYEKL. The length of the CDR3 is 17 residues. V was cut by 5 bases and J by 2 bases, with 18 bases left in between. The CDR3 region is CASSSSPVGSTNEKLFF. The CDR3 nucleotides are TGCGCCAGCAGCTCTTCCCCCGTAGGGAGCACTAATGAAAAACTGTTTTTT.

This chain connects TRBV19 to TRBJ2-7; 13 positions match TRBD2. The CDR3 runs to 18 residues. V gave up 6 bases and J gave up 4 bases; unmatched junction bases: 15. Germline CDR1 and CDR2: LNHDA and SQIVND (reference sequence). The CDR3 nucleotides are TGTGCCAGTAGCTCCCTTCCGGGACTAGCGGGATCCTGGTACGAGCAGTACTTC. Translation gives CASSSLPGLAGSWYEQYF.

The chain is built from TRBV5-5 and TRBJ2-1; D is undetermined. CDR1 and CDR2 (germline): SGHKS, YYEKEE (reference sequence). Trimming left V 0 bases short and J 2 bases short, with 9 bases between. The CDR3 extends over 15 amino acids. Here the CDR3 DNA reads TGTGCCAGCAGCTTGGCGGCAGTACCCTACAATGAGCAGTTCTTC. As protein: CASSLAAVPYNEQFF.

The chain joins TRBV9 to TRBJ2-3; 7 bases match TRBD1. Trimming took 2 bases from V and 5 from J; bases not matched to a gene: 8. Germline CDR1 and CDR2: SGDLS and YYNGEE. CDR3 length: 15 amino acids. In DNA, the CDR3 is TGTGCCAGCAGCGTTCTAGGGGGCACGGAAGATACGCAGTATTTT. This gives the protein CASSVLGGTEDTQYF.

This chain uses TRBV27 with TRBJ1-1, with D perhaps matching TRBD1 (5 bases). The CDR3 is made up of 18 amino acids. Germline V gives CDR1 MNHEY, CDR2 SMNVEV (reference sequence). The V end was cut by 7 bases, the J end by 6 bases, with 30 bases between. The CDR3 is CASTILTVSGPLTAEAFF. The CDR3 DNA follows: TGTGCCAGCACTATCCTAACGGTGTCAGGGCCCCTCACTGCTGAAGCTTTCTTT.

The count of this clone is one. The J gene is TRBJ1-1, the V gene TRBV30, with D tentatively TRBD1 (5 bases). The CDR3 is 12 residues long. V was pared by 4 bases and J by 2 bases, with 8 bases between. Per the germline V gene, CDR1 is GTSNPN and CDR2 is SVGIG (reference sequence). The CDR3 nucleotides read TGTGCCTGGACAGGGAGCAACACTGAAGCTTTCTTT. Residues: CAWTGSNTEAFF.

The chain recombines TRBV19 with TRBJ2-5; 9 positions agree with TRBD2. The CDR3 loop spans 15 amino acids. J gave up 4 bases and V 1 base, and 4 bases lay outside the gene matches. The germline CDR1 and CDR2 sequences are LNHDA and SQIVND (reference sequence). CDR3 DNA: TGTGCCAGTAGTATAGGGGCTAGCGGGATAGAGACCCAGTACTTC. This sequence encodes CASSIGASGIETQYF.

This rearrangement joins TRBV27 to TRBJ2-1, with 10 bases matching TRBD1. The CDR3 has 15 amino acids. Germline CDR1 and CDR2: MNHEY and SMNVEV (reference sequence). The V segment lost 2 bases and the J segment 6 bases; nucleotides outside the gene matches: 4. CDR3 protein: CASSLGTGAINEQFF. CDR3 DNA sequence: TGTGCCAGCAGTTTAGGGACAGGGGCGATCAATGAGCAGTTCTTC.

The chain employs TRBV7-9 and TRBJ2-1; D is tentatively TRBD1 or TRBD2 (5 bases each). The CDR3 has 14 amino acids. CDR1 and CDR2 (germline): SEHNR, FQNEAQ (reference sequence). The V end lost 8 bases, the J end lost 2 bases, and 13 bases lay between the germline ends. As DNA, the CDR3 is TGTGCCAGCTCTGGAGGACAAACCTACAATGAGCAGTTCTTC. Translated, it gives CASSGGQTYNEQFF.

The count of this clone is one. The V gene is TRBV9, the J gene TRBJ2-1, with 8 bases identical to TRBD1. CDR1 and CDR2 from the germline V gene are SGDLS and YYNGEE. The CDR3 extends over 15 amino acids. J lost 1 base, V lost 3 bases, and 3 bases had no gene match. CDR3 DNA: TGTGCCAGCAGCGAGAGACAGGGGTCCTACAATGAGCAGTTCTTC. This translates into CASSERQGSYNEQFF.